This T cell receptor beta chain was identified in a study of control samples from healthy donors and cancer patients. Clones were sequenced by immunoSEQ multiplex PCR, and TCRdb holds only the in-frame ones, with some missing. Here the sample spans some 94,000 clones, around 86% being singletons. Germline CDR1 and CDR2: SNHLY and FYNNEI. There are 16 residues in the CDR3. V trimming: 7 bases; J trimming: 4 bases; junction bases outside the gene matches: 15. The chain recombines TRBV2 with TRBJ1-2; 7 bases fit TRBD1. The receptor was isolated from a woman aged 45-65 years in good health. Sequenced: blood. CDR3 region: CASTLDRIGLLYGYTF. The CDR3 bases are TGTGCCAGCACCTTGGACAGGATAGGTCTTCTCTATGGCTACACCTTC. The entire variable domain, with the rest obtained from reference TRBV2 and TRBJ1-2, is as follows: EPEVTQTPSHQVTQMGQEVILRCVPISNHLYFYWYRQILGQKVEFLVSFYNNEISEKSEIFDDQFSVERPDGSNFTLKIRSTKLEDSAMYFCASTLDRIGLLYGYTFGSGTRLTVV.